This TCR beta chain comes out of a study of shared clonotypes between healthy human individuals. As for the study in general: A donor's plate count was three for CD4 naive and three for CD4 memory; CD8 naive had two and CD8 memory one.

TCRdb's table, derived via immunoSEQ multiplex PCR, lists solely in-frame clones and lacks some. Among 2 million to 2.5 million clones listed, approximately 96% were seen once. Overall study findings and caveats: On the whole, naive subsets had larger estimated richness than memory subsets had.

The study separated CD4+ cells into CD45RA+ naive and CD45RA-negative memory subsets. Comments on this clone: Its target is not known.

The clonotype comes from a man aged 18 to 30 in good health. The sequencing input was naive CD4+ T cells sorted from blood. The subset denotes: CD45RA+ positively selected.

The CDR3 region is CASSADRAGNTIYF. As DNA, the CDR3 is TGTGCCAGCTCAGCAGACAGGGCTGGAAACACCATATATTTT. This chain links TRBV18 with TRBJ1-3; TRBD1 matches 7 bases. V dropped 5 bases and J dropped 2; count of bases not matched to a gene: 3. The germline V gene encodes CDR1 KGHSH and CDR2 LQKENI. The CDR3 extends over 14 amino acids.